Shown below are 4 T cell receptor beta chains from a single sample sequenced in a study of radiation and T cells in renal cell carcinoma. Time point: blood 2 weeks post-SBRT. Treatment noted: 15 Gy SBRT to primary tumor, nephrectomy 4 weeks later. Assay: immunoSEQ multiplex PCR; the TCRdb copy retains only in-frame clones and omits some. The table has about 120,000 clones, around 80% seen once. The input for sequencing was blood, taken from a patient whose treatment included radiotherapy and nephrectomy. The receptor source for this set is a man aged 45-60 years with renal cell carcinoma.

The rearrangement uses TRBV6-1 and TRBJ1-5, with D unresolved. The germline V gene encodes CDR1 MNHNS and CDR2 SASEGT. Trimming shortened V by 6 bases and J by 5 bases, and 11 bases separated the two germline ends. This CDR3 region has 13 residues. The CDR3 loop reads CASRVQDYQPQHF. In DNA form, the CDR3 reads TGTGCCAGCAGGGTCCAGGACTATCAGCCCCAGCATTTT.

The chain has TRBV29-1 and TRBJ1-5; D might be TRBD1 (5 bases). The CDR3 consists of 14 residues. The germline gives CDR1 SQVTM, CDR2 ANQGSEA. Trimming removed 0 bases from V and 6 bases from J, with 12 bases in between. CDR3 protein: CSVEEPGRGQPQHF. CDR3 DNA: TGCAGCGTTGAAGAACCGGGGAGGGGTCAGCCCCAGCATTTT.

The chain combines TRBV6-5 with TRBJ1-4; D gene ambiguous. This CDR3 contains 14 residues. Germline lookup yields CDR1 MNHEY and CDR2 SVGAGI. Trimming took off 2 bases at V and 2 bases at J, with 6 bases between the two ends. The CDR3 region has the DNA TGTGCCAGCAGTTACATGGGTACTAATGAAAAACTGTTTTTT. This codes for CASSYMGTNEKLFF.

CDR3 nucleotides: TGTGCCAGCAGCTTAGGCTTCGCCGATACGCAGTATTTT. Translating gives CASSLGFADTQYF. The chain uses TRBV7-3 and TRBJ2-3; D gene ambiguous. Germline assignment: CDR1 SGHTA and CDR2 FQGTGA. V dropped 2 bases and J dropped 6 bases, with 9 bases sitting between them. This CDR3 has 13 amino acids. The full variable domain, its missing parts supplied by reference TRBV7-3 and TRBJ2-3, is GAGVSQTPSNKVTEKGKYVELRCDPISGHTALYWYRQSLGQGPEFLIYFQGTGAADDSGLPNDRFFAVRPEGSVSTLKIQRTERGDSAVYLCASSLGFADTQYFGPGTRLTVL.